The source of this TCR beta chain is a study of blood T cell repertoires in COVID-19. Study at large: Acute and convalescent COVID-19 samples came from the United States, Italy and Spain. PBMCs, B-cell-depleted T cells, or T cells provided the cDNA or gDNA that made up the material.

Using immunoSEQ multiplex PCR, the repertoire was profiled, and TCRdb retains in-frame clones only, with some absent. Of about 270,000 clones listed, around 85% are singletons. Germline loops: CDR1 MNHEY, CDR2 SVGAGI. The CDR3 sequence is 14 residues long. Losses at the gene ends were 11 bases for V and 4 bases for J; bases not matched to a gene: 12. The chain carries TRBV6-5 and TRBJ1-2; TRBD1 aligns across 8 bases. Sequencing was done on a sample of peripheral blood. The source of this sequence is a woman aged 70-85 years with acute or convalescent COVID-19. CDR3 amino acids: CAAGTGSRFYGYTF. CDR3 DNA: TGTGCCGCCGGGACAGGCTCGCGCTTCTATGGCTACACCTTC.